This T cell receptor beta chain was obtained from a study of blood T cell repertoires in COVID-19. Study in general: Donors in the United States, Italy and Spain gave samples during acute or convalescent COVID-19. T cells, B-cell-depleted T cells, or PBMCs provided the cDNA or gDNA that served as material.

This clone has only one observation. Germline assignment: CDR1 SGHVS and CDR2 FQNEAQ. This CDR3 comprises 15 residues. Trimming cost V 3 bases and J 7 bases; bases outside gene matches: 7. Clones were read by immunoSEQ multiplex PCR, and TCRdb kept only the in-frame ones, dropping some. Among tens of thousands of clones listed, 70% to 90% were seen once. Sequencing input: peripheral blood. The V gene is TRBV7-8, the J gene TRBJ2-1, with 9 bases lining up with TRBD2. This sequence originates from a middle-aged man with active COVID-19. CDR3 in amino acids: CASSFGLARRNEQFF. The DNA for the CDR3 is TGTGCCAGCAGCTTCGGACTAGCGCGGAGGAATGAGCAGTTCTTC.